Included here is one T cell receptor beta chain sequence, with context. This entry belongs to a study of blood T cell repertoires in COVID-19. About the study: Samples came from the United States, Italy and Spain, spanning acute and convalescent COVID-19. Sources were T cells, B-cell-depleted T cells, or PBMCs; the material itself was cDNA or gDNA.

This CDR3 contains 13 residues. Trimming left V 2 bases short and J 7 bases short, with 10 bases between. Germline V gene sequence: CDR1 KGHDR, CDR2 SFDVKD. Repertoires were generated with immunoSEQ multiplex PCR, while TCRdb's copy carries only in-frame clones and drops some. Of about 290,000 clones listed, 80% to 90% are singletons. This clonotype was sampled from a man in his forties or fifties with acute or convalescent COVID-19. Specimen: peripheral blood. The rearrangement links TRBV24-1 to TRBJ1-1; D call uncertain. CDR3: CATSDYATSEAFF. The CDR3 DNA reads as TGTGCCACCAGTGATTATGCTACTAGTGAAGCTTTCTTT.